This entry concerns a single T cell receptor (beta chain). Its antigen has not been determined. No base qualities exist here, and no much larger clone lies one base off it. Collaborating institutions collected whole blood in K2EDTA tubes following their own protocols. For TCRbeta analysis, collaborators shipped samples as frozen whole blood, isolated PBMCs, or DNA extracted from either of those sample types. V loses 0 bases at its end and J loses 5 bases; junction bases beyond the gene matches: 7. From the cysteine through the phenylalanine, the CDR3 covers 16 amino acids. Left in the record is the CDR3 DNA by itself, 48 bases read in frame from the first base. The germline V gene gives CDR1 as MGHRA and CDR2 as YSYEKL. These data originate in a study of blood T cell repertoires in COVID-19 (TCRdb year 2020). About the investigation overall: Samples from collaborators originated in the United States, Italy and Spain and spanned both the acute and convalescent phases of COVID-19. The prospective study material was composed of cDNA or gDNA derived from T cells, B-cell-depleted T cells, or PBMCs. Subjects who had been exposed to COVID-19, were actively infected with it, or had recovered from it provided the deeply sampled blood TCRbeta repertoires that made up the dataset. Sample metadata almost always included a de-identified subject ID, COVID-19 status, age in years and sex. Samples were obtained from the ongoing ImmuneRACE study (first 160 participants) and from about 1,300 subjects provided by 6 global collaborators. The repertoires were released in a freely available public database intended as a resource for research on the immune response to SARS-CoV-2. Where available, HLA class I and class II types were obtained from metadata supplied by the sample provider rather than from assay-based typing. Results the study describes overall, beyond this receptor: Clinical and demographic metadata were provided uncurated, with the amount varying by source and participant.

TCRbeta CDR3 regions were amplified from genomic DNA by means of the immunoSEQ Assay, a bias-controlled multiplex PCR. The original pipeline was this. Within the assay, amplification of reference gene primers was used to estimate how many nucleated cells each sample contained. To quantify the absolute abundance of each unique TCRbeta CDR3 rearrangement, sequence reads were collapsed and filtered. For each sample, productive Simpson clonality was calculated by taking the square root of Simpson's diversity index across productive rearrangements. The table was pulled from immuneACCESS by TCRdb, which kept in-frame rearrangements only. Such tables lose some clones; where checked, under half of the loss comes from unresolved V genes, and the rest has no known cause. V and J calls and clone size follow that table, whereas D and trimming were derived from the DNA. Counted in this sample were about 480,000 clones; roughly 89% of them appeared once. The ten most abundant clones make up more than 4% of the sample.

The receptor comes from a woman in her 30s with acute or convalescent COVID-19. The sequence joins TRBV4-1 to TRBJ2-1, with 7 bases aligning to TRBD2. Sequencing was done on a sample of peripheral blood. The base sequence is TGCGCCAGCAGCCAAGATTGGCCTAGCGGACACAATGAGCAGTTCTTC. Translation gives CASSQDWPSGHNEQFF.